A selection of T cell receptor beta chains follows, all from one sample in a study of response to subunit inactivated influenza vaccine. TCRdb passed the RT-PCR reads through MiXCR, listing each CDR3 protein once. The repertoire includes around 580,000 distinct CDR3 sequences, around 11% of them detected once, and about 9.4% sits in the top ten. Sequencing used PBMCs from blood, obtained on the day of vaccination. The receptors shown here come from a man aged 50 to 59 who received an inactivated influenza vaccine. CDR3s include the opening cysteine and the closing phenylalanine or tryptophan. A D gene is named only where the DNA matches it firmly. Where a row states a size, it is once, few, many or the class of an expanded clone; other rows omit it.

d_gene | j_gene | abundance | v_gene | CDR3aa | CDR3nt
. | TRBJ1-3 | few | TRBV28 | CASSRPPGSGNTIYF | TGTGCCAGCAGCCGCCCACCGGGGTCTGGAAACACCATATATTTT
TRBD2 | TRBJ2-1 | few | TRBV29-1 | CSAPTPLAGRYNEQFF | TGCAGCGCCCCGACCCCACTAGCGGGCCGCTACAATGAGCAGTTCTTC
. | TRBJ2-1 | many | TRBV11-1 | CASSSQSYNEQFF | TGTGCCAGCAGCTCTCAGTCCTACAATGAGCAGTTCTTC
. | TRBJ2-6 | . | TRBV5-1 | CASSLVAGLSSGANVLTF | TGCGCCAGCAGCTTGGTTGCAGGGCTGTCCTCTGGGGCCAACGTCCTGACTTTC
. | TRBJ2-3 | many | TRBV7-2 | CASSRSVTDTQYF | TGTGCCAGCAGCCGCTCCGTCACAGATACGCAGTATTTT
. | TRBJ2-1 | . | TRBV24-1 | CATRSAGNYNEQFF | TGTGCCACCAGATCAGCAGGGAACTACAATGAGCAGTTCTTC
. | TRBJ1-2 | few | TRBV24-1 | CATSKGSGSGYTF | TGTGCCACCAGTAAGGGGAGCGGAAGCGGCTACACCTTC
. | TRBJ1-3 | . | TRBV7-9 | CASSSASGNTIYF | TGTGCCAGCAGCTCCGCCTCTGGAAACACCATATATTTT
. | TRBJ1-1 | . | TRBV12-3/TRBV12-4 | CASIPGPATSSTEAFF | TGTGCCAGCATCCCGGGCCCCGCTACCTCGAGCACTGAAGCTTTCTTT
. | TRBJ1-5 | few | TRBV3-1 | CASSDSYSNQPQHF | TGTGCCAGCAGCGACAGTTATAGCAATCAGCCCCAGCATTTT
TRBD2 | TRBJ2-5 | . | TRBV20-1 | CSAFNLQRERRETQYF | TGCAGTGCCTTCAACCTACAGCGGGAGCGACGAGAGACCCAGTACTTC
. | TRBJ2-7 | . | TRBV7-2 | CASSQGGRLSYEQYF | TGTGCCAGCAGCCAGGGGGGGCGCCTCTCCTACGAGCAGTACTTC
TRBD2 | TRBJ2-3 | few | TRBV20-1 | CSATTSGGMADTQYF | TGCAGTGCTACGACTAGCGGGGGGATGGCAGATACGCAGTATTTT
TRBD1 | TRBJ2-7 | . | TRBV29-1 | CSVDGARQGTSSYEQYF | TGCAGCGTTGATGGGGCGCGACAGGGGACGAGCTCCTACGAGCAGTACTTC
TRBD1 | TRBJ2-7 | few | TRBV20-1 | CSATGQGVWEQYF | TGCAGTGCTACGGGACAGGGGGTTTGGGAGCAGTACTTC